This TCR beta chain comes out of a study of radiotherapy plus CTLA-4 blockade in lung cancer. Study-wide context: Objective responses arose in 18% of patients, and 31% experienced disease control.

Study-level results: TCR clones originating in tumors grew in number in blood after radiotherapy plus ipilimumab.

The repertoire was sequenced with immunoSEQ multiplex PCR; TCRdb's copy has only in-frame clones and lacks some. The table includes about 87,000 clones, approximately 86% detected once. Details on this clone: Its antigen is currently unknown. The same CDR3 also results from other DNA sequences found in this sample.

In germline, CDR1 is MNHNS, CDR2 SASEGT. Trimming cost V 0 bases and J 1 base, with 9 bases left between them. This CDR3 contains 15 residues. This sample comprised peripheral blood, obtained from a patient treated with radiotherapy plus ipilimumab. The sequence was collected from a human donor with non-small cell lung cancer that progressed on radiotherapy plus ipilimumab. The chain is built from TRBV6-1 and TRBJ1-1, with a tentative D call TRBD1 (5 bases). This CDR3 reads CASSEAGTGNTEAFF. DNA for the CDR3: TGTGCCAGCAGTGAAGCCGGGACGGGGAACACTGAAGCTTTCTTT.